The 8 T cell receptor beta chains below were found in one sample sequenced in a study of blood T cells in healthy people across ages. Sample-barcoded 5' priming and a J-beta primer mix drove a second PCR of about 6 to 12 cycles. One entry per CDR3 protein, called by TCRdb with MiXCR from the 5' RACE reads. The top ten hold 7.7% of the sample, which has roughly 1,700,000 distinct CDR3 sequences, about 30% seen once. Sequenced input: blood. The receptors derive from a woman younger than 45 in good health.

This chain joins TRBV21-1 and TRBJ1-2; the table's D gene call, TRBD1, was not cross checked with the DNA. TRBV21-1 is a documented pseudogene. The CDR3 runs 13 residues. The CDR3 DNA reads TGTGCCAGCCCAGGTGATGGGGGGCAAGGCTACACCTTC. It yields the protein CASPGDGGQGYTF.

CDR3 nucleotides: TGCAGCGGGAAACGGATGAACACTGAAGCTTTCTTT. Translated, it gives CSGKRMNTEAFF. V and J are TRBV29-1 and TRBJ1-1, with D uncertain. Trimming pared 7 bases from V and 0 bases from J, leaving 9 bases between. This CDR3 has 12 residues. CDR1 is SQVTM, CDR2 ANQGSEA, per germline.

The rearrangement uses TRBV29-1 and TRBJ2-3, with D perhaps TRBD2 (6 bases). With 4 bases removed from V and 2 bases from J, the gap between germline ends came to 10 bases. Germline V gives CDR1 SQVTM, CDR2 ANQGSEA. This CDR3 spans 13 amino acids. The CDR3 region is CSVVGGATDTQYF. The CDR3 region has the DNA TGCAGCGTTGTCGGCGGGGCCACAGATACGCAGTATTTT.

The rearrangement links TRBV10-3 to TRBJ2-5, with 14 bases fitting TRBD2. CDR1 and CDR2 (germline): ENHRY, SYGVKD. V lost 4 bases and J lost 3; bases outside the gene matches: 4. This CDR3 region has 16 residues. The CDR3 sequence: CAISAGLAGGKETQYF. CDR3 nucleotide sequence: TGTGCCATCAGTGCAGGACTAGCGGGGGGAAAAGAGACCCAGTACTTC.

The rearrangement uses TRBV5-6 and TRBJ1-5, with 7 bases matching TRBD1. With V trimmed by 4 bases and J by 3 bases, 4 bases remained unmatched. The CDR3 sequence is 14 residues long. Per the germline V gene, CDR1 is SGHDT and CDR2 is YYEEEE. The CDR3 region has the DNA TGTGCCAGCAGCGGGACAGTTACCAATCAGCCCCAGCATTTT. Translation: CASSGTVTNQPQHF.

The chain combines TRBV7-9 with TRBJ2-5; 10 bases map to TRBD1. Germline trimming cut 5 bases from V and 3 bases from J; bases unmatched to any gene: 9. The CDR3 contains 16 residues. Looked up from germline, CDR1 is SEHNR and CDR2 is FQNEAQ (reference sequence). The CDR3 DNA follows: TGTGCCAGCAGCCCCCTGGCGGGACAGGGGAAAGAGACCCAGTACTTC. Residues: CASSPLAGQGKETQYF.

This clonotype was counted many times. V gene TRBV3-1 combines with J gene TRBJ2-7; 11 bases match TRBD2. Germline V CDR1 and CDR2: LGHDT, YNNKEL (reference sequence). This CDR3 contains 16 residues. Unmatched junction bases numbered 12, after V lost 4 bases and J lost 7 bases. The CDR3 bases are TGTGCCAGCAGCCCTTCACAACTAGCGGGAGTGAGGGAGCAGTACTTC. Amino acid sequence: CASSPSQLAGVREQYF.

The V call is TRBV7-2, the J call TRBJ1-2; tentative D call: TRBD1 (5 bases). The CDR3 consists of 16 residues. Germline V lookup: CDR1 SGHTA, CDR2 FQGNSA. V dropped 5 bases and J dropped 4 bases, with 20 bases sitting between them. CDR3 nucleotides: TGTACCAGCAGCCAGACCCCGGGACTCCTATTCTATGGCTACACCTTC. Protein: CTSSQTPGLLFYGYTF.